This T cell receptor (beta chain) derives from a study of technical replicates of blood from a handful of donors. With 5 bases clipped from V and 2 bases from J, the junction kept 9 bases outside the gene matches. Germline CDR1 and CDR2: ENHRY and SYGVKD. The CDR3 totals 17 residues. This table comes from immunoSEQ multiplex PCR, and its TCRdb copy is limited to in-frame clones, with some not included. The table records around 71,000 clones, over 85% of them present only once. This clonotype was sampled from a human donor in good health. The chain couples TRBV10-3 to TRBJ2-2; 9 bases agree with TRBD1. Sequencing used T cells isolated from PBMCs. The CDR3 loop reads CAISLTGGFGNTGELFF. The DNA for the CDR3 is TGTGCCATCAGTTTGACAGGGGGATTCGGCAACACCGGGGAGCTGTTTTTT.